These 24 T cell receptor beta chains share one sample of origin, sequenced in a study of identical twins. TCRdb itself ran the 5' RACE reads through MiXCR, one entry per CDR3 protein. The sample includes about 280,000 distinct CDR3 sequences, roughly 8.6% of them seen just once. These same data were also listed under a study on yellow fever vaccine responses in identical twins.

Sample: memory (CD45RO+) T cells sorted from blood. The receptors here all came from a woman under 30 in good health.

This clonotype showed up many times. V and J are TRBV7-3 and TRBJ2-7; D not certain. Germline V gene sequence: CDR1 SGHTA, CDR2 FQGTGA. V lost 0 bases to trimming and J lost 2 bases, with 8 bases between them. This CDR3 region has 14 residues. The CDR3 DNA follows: TGTGCCAGCAGCTTAACGGCGTCGCCCTACGAGCAGTACTTC. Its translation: CASSLTASPYEQYF.

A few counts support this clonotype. The CDR3 sequence is CSVEVIRDTGGFQETQYF. The CDR3 DNA reads as TGCAGCGTTGAAGTAATTAGGGATACAGGGGGGTTTCAAGAGACCCAGTACTTC. V is TRBV29-1 and J is TRBJ2-5; 8 positions agree with TRBD1. V shed 1 base, J shed 2 bases, and the junction held 15 bases outside the gene matches. This CDR3 is built from 18 residues. Germline lookup yields CDR1 SQVTM and CDR2 ANQGSEA.

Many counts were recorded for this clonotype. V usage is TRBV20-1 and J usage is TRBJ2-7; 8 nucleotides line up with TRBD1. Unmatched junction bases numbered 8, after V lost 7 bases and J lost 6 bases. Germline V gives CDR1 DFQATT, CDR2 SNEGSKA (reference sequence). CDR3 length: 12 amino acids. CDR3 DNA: TGCAGTGGATCCGGGACAGGTAGCGAGCAGTACTTC. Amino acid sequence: CSGSGTGSEQYF.

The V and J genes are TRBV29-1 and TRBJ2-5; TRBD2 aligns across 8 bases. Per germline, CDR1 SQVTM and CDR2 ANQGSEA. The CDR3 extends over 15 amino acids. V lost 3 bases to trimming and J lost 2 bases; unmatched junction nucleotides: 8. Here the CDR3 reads CSVDRSSGPQETQYF. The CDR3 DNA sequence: TGCAGCGTTGATCGATCTAGCGGGCCACAAGAGACCCAGTACTTC.

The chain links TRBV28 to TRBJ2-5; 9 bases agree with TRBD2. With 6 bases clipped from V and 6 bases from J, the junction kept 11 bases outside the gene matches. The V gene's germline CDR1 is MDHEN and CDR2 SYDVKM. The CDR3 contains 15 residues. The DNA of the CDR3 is TGTGCCAGCAGCACCGCGCGGGAGGGCCAGCAGACCCAGTACTTC. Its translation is CASSTAREGQQTQYF. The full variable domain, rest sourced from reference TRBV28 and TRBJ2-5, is DVKVTQSSRYLVKRTGEKVFLECVQDMDHENMFWYRQDPGLGLRLIYFSYDVKMKEKGDIPEGYSVSREKKERFSLILESASTNQTSMYLCASSTAREGQQTQYFGPGTRLLVL.

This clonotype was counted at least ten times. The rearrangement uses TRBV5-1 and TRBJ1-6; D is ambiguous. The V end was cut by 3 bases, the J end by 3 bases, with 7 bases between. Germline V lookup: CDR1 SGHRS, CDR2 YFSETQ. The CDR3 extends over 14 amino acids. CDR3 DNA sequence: TGCGCCAGCAGCTCCACAGACTATAATTCACCCCTCCACTTT. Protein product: CASSSTDYNSPLHF.

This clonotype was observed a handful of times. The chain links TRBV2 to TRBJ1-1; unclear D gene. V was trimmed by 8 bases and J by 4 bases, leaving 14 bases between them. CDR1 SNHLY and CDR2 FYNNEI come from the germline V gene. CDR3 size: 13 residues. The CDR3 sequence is CASSNGGSTEAFF. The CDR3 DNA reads TGTGCCAGCTCAAATGGAGGGAGCACTGAAGCTTTCTTT.

The CDR3 reads CASSLVGTEQYV. In nucleotides, the CDR3 is TGTGCCAGCAGCTTAGTGGGTACCGAGCAGTACGTC. The chain links TRBV11-2 to TRBJ2-7, with D hard to call. Germline V gene lookup returns CDR1 SGHAT and CDR2 FQNNGV. V lost 1 base to trimming and J lost 6 bases, with 7 bases between them. This CDR3 contains 12 residues.

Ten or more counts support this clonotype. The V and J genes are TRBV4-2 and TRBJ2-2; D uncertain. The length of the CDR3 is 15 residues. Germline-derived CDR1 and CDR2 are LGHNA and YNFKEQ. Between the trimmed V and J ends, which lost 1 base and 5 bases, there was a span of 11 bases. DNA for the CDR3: TGTGCCAGCAGCCAAGCCAGCGAATCAACCGGGGAGCTGTTTTTT. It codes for CASSQASESTGELFF.

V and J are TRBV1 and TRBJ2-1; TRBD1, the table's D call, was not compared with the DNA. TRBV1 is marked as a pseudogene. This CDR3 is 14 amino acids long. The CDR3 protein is CTSSLPEFAAGRFF. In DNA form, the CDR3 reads TGCACCAGCAGCCTTCCTGAATTCGCTGCCGGGAGGTTCTTC.

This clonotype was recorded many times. CDR3 loop: CATSDPTGDTYNEQFF. For the CDR3, the DNA is TGTGCCACCAGTGACCCGACAGGGGATACTTACAATGAGCAGTTCTTC. The chain employs TRBV24-1 and TRBJ2-1; 8 bases match TRBD1. Trimming cost V 4 bases and J 4 bases; bases outside gene matches: 8. Germline CDR1 KGHDR, CDR2 SFDVKD. The CDR3 sequence is 16 residues long.

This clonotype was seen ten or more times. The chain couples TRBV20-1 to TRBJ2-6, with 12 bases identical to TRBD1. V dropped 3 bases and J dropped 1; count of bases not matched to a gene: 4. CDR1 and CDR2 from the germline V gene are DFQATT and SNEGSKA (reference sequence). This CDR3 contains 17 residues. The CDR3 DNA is TGCAGTGCTAGGGGACAGGGGGCAAAGTCTGGGGCCAACGTCCTGACTTTC. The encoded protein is CSARGQGAKSGANVLTF.

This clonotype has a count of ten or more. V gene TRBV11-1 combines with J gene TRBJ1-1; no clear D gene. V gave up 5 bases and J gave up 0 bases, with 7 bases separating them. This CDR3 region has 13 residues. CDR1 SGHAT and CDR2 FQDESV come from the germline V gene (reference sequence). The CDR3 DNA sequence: TGTGCCAGCAGCCGGAACGTGAACACTGAAGCTTTCTTT. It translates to CASSRNVNTEAFF.

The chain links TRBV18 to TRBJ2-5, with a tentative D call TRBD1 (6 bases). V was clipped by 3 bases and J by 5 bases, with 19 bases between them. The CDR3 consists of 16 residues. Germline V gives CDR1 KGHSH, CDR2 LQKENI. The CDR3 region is CASSPPGHMDLETQYF. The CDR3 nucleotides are TGTGCCAGCTCACCCCCGGGACACATGGACTTGGAGACCCAGTACTTC.

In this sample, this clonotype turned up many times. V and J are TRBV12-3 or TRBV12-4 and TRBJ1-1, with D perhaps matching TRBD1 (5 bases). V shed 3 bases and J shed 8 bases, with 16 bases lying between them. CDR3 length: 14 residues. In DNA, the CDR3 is TGTGCCAGCAGTTTCCCATCAGGGTTGCCCGAAGCTTTCTTT. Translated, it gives CASSFPSGLPEAFF.

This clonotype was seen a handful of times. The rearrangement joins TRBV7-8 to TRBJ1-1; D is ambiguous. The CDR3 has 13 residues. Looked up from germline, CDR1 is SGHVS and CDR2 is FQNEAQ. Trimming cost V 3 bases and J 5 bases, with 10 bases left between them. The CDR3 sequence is CASSFSIRTEAFF. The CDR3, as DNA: TGTGCCAGCAGCTTTTCGATAAGGACTGAAGCTTTCTTT. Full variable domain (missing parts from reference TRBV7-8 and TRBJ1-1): GAGVSQSPRYKVAKRGQDVALRCDPISGHVSLFWYQQALGQGPEFLTYFQNEAQLDKSGLPSDRFFAERPEGSVSTLKIQRTQQEDSAVYLCASSFSIRTEAFFGQGTRLTVV.

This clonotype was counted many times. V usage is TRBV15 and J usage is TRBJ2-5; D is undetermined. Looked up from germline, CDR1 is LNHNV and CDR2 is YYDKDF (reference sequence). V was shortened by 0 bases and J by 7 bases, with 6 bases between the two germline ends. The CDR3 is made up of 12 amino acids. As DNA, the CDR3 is TGTGCCACCAGCAGAGATCGTATGACCCAGTACTTC. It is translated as CATSRDRMTQYF.

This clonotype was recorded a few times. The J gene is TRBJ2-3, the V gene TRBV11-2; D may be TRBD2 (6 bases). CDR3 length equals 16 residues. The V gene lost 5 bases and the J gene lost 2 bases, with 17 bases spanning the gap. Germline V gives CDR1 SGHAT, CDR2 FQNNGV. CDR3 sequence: CASSPNGGTSTDTQYF. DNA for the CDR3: TGTGCCAGCAGCCCCAACGGCGGGACTTCCACAGATACGCAGTATTTT.

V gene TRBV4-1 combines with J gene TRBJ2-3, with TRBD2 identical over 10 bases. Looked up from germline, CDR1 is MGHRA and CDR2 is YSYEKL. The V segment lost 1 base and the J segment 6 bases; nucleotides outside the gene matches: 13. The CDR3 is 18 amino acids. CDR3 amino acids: CASSQVIRSGRASDTQYF. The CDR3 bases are TGCGCCAGCAGCCAAGTCATAAGGAGCGGGAGGGCCTCCGATACGCAGTATTTT.

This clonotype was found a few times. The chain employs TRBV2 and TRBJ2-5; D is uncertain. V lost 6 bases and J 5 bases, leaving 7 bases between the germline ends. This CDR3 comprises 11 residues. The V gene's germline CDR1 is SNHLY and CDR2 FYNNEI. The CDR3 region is CASSKTETQYF. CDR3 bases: TGTGCCAGCAGCAAAACGGAGACCCAGTACTTC.

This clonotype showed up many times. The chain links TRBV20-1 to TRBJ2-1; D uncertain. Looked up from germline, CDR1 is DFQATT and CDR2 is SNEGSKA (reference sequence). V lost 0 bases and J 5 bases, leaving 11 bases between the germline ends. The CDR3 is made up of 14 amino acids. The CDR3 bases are TGCAGTGCTAGAGATTTTACAAACCACAATGAGCAGTTCTTC. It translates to CSARDFTNHNEQFF.

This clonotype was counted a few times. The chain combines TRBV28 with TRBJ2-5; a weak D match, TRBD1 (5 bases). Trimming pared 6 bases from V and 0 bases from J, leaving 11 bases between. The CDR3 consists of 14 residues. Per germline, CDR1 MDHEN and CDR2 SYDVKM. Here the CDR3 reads CASSPDRHQETQYF. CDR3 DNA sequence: TGTGCCAGCAGCCCAGACAGACACCAAGAGACCCAGTACTTC. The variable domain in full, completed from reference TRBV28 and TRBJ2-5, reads DVKVTQSSRYLVKRTGEKVFLECVQDMDHENMFWYRQDPGLGLRLIYFSYDVKMKEKGDIPEGYSVSREKKERFSLILESASTNQTSMYLCASSPDRHQETQYFGPGTRLLVL.

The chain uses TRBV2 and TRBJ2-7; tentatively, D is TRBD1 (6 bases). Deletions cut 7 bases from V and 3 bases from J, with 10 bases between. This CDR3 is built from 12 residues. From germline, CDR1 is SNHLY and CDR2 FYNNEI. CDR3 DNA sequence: TGTGCCAGCAAGGACAGTTTCTACGAGCAGTACTTC. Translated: CASKDSFYEQYF.

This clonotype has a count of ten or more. The CDR3 here is CASNQGYPYEQYV. CDR3 nucleotides: TGTGCCAGCAATCAAGGGTATCCCTACGAGCAGTACGTC. This rearrangement joins TRBV7-8 to TRBJ2-7; no definite D call. The V gene lost 7 bases and the J gene lost 2 bases, with 12 bases spanning the gap. This CDR3 comprises 13 residues. The germline V gene has CDR1 SGHVS and CDR2 FQNEAQ.